This TCR beta chain emerged from a study of blood T cell repertoires in COVID-19. Study information: The samples span acute and convalescent COVID-19 from the United States, Italy and Spain.

Profiling relied on immunoSEQ multiplex PCR, and the TCRdb table lists in-frame clones only, not all of them. There are fewer than 250,000 clones in the sample; under 90% occur only once, and 3.6% lies in the top ten. This CDR3 comprises 17 residues. J was trimmed by 6 bases and V by 4 bases; bases with no gene match: 15. Germline V gives CDR1 SGDLS, CDR2 YYNGEE. Adults between roughly 18 and 95 years of age took part from 24 US areas. Clinical histories supplied by participants themselves formed the basis of cohort assignment. The origin of this receptor is a woman aged 40 to 50 who had been exposed to COVID-19. V and J are TRBV9 and TRBJ2-2, with 7 bases that match TRBD1. Sequenced input: PBMCs or T cells enriched from blood (not recorded which). CDR3 sequence reads: CASSIAYWGQMAGELFF. CDR3 nucleotide sequence: TGTGCCAGCAGCATCGCGTACTGGGGACAGATGGCCGGGGAGCTGTTTTTT.